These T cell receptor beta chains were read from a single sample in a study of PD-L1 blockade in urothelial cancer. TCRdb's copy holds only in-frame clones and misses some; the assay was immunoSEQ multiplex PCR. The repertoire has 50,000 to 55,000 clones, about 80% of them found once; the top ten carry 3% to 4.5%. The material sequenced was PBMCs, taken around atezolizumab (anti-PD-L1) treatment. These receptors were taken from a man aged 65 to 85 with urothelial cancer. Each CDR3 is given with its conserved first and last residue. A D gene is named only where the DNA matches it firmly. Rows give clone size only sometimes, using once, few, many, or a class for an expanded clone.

TGTGCCAGCAGAAGGAGGGACGCGGGTGGCTACACCTTC	CASRRRDAGGYTF	TRBV27	TRBJ1-2	.	.
TGTGCCAGCAGCTCCTTAGCGGGAGTTCACACAGATACGCAGTATTTT	CASSSLAGVHTDTQYF	TRBV5-4	TRBJ2-3	TRBD2	.
TGTGCCAGTAAGGGCGAGACCGGGACAGGGAACAGCGGCAATCAGCCCCAGCATTTT	CASKGETGTGNSGNQPQHF	TRBV19	TRBJ1-5	TRBD1	.
TGTGCCAGTACCCCGGGACAGGGGGCTCGGAGTGAAGCTTTCTTT	CASTPGQGARSEAFF	TRBV19	TRBJ1-1	TRBD1	.
TGCAGCGCGTCCTGGGCTAGCACAGATACGCAGTATTTT	CSASWASTDTQYF	TRBV29-1	TRBJ2-3	.	.
TGTGCCAGCAGCCCGTGGGGGGGCTCAGGGGCCAACGTCCTGACTTTC	CASSPWGGSGANVLTF	TRBV5-6	TRBJ2-6	.	.
TGTGCCAGCAGTGACACAGGGCAAAATCAGCCCCAGCATTTT	CASSDTGQNQPQHF	TRBV2	TRBJ1-5	.	few
TGTGCCAGCAGCTTCGGCTGGGGCGAGAACTCTGGAAACACCATATATTTT	CASSFGWGENSGNTIYF	TRBV9	TRBJ1-3	.	once
TGTGCCTGGAGTCTCCTTGCTCCAGGGACAGGGGAAGGTACGGAGCAGTACTTC	CAWSLLAPGTGEGTEQYF	TRBV30	TRBJ2-7	TRBD1	.
TGTGCCAGCAGTTCCTCAACAGGGGGCGGATTCTTCACAGATACGCAGTATTTT	CASSSSTGGGFFTDTQYF	TRBV27	TRBJ2-3	TRBD1	once
TGTGCCAGCAGCGAACGGGACAGTCGAAACACTGAAGCTTTCTTT	CASSERDSRNTEAFF	TRBV7-2	TRBJ1-1	TRBD1	.
TGCGCCAGCAGCTTTGATGGGGTGACAGGGGCTGAAAAACTGTTTTTT	CASSFDGVTGAEKLFF	TRBV5-1	TRBJ1-4	TRBD1	.
TGTGCCAGCAGCCCCGATCTCGAGAGCTCCTACGAGCAGTACTTC	CASSPDLESSYEQYF	TRBV5-6	TRBJ2-7	.	.
TGCGCCAGCAGCCCCGACAAGGCTCTTCCCGGGGAGCTGTTTTTT	CASSPDKALPGELFF	TRBV4-3	TRBJ2-2	.	.
TGCGCCAGCAGCCAAGAGCACAGGGGTTTCACAGATACGCAGTATTTT	CASSQEHRGFTDTQYF	TRBV4-1	TRBJ2-3	TRBD1	.
TGTGCCAGCAGCTCCCGTTTAGTGGGCTCAGACTACGAGCAGTACTTC	CASSSRLVGSDYEQYF	TRBV7-2	TRBJ2-7	.	many
TGCGCCAGCAGCCCCGGGACAAACGTGGCCGAGCAGTACTTC	CASSPGTNVAEQYF	TRBV5-1	TRBJ2-7	.	.
TGTGCCAGCAGAAACAGGGGGCGGAATTCACCCCTCCACTTT	CASRNRGRNSPLHF	TRBV11-1	TRBJ1-6	TRBD1	.
TGTGCCAGCACACTACAGGGGGCGCGGGAAAAACTGTTTTTT	CASTLQGAREKLFF	TRBV13	TRBJ1-4	TRBD1	.
TGTGCCAGCAGGCGTACCGGGACAGCCAATTCACCCCTCCACTTT	CASRRTGTANSPLHF	TRBV6-5	TRBJ1-6	TRBD1	.
TGTGCCAGCAGCTTAGCCGCAGGGGTTGGGAACACTGAAGCTTTCTTT	CASSLAAGVGNTEAFF	TRBV11-3	TRBJ1-1	.	.
TGTGCCAGCGAGCGGGAGGGAGGTGTGGAGACCCAGTACTTC	CASEREGGVETQYF	TRBV2	TRBJ2-5	TRBD2	few
TGTGCCAGCAGTTTAGAGGGAGGGCCCTACAATGAGCAGTTCTTC	CASSLEGGPYNEQFF	TRBV27	TRBJ2-1	TRBD2	.
TGTGCCAGCAGGGATACGGGGGCCTACGAGCAGTACTTC	CASRDTGAYEQYF	TRBV7-2	TRBJ2-7	.	.
TGTGCCAGCAGCTCAGGGGGTCGACAGAAGGATACGCAGTATTTT	CASSSGGRQKDTQYF	TRBV5-4	TRBJ2-3	TRBD1	.
TGTGCCAGCAGCTTGTCAGGGGGCGCTACCCATGAGCAGTTCTTC	CASSLSGGATHEQFF	TRBV5-4	TRBJ2-1	TRBD1	.
TGTGCCAGTAGTATAGAGGCTAGCGGGGCTGGCAATGAGCAGTTCTTC	CASSIEASGAGNEQFF	TRBV19	TRBJ2-1	TRBD2	.
TGTGCCAGCAGCTCTGGGACAGGGGCTGGCTACACCTTC	CASSSGTGAGYTF	TRBV7-2	TRBJ1-2	TRBD1	.
TGTGCCATCAGCGGACAAGGAGGAAACACCATATATTTT	CAISGQGGNTIYF	TRBV10-3	TRBJ1-3	.	.
TGTGCCAGCAGTGAACCCCTAGACAATGAGCAGTTCTTC	CASSEPLDNEQFF	TRBV2	TRBJ2-1	.	once
TGTGCCAGCTCACTCGGACAGGGCTACGGTGAGCAGTTCTTC	CASSLGQGYGEQFF	TRBV18	TRBJ2-1	TRBD1	.
TGTGCCAGCTCACCCGACAGGGGGCACGCAGAGACCCAGTACTTC	CASSPDRGHAETQYF	TRBV18	TRBJ2-5	TRBD1	.
TGTGCCAGCAGCTCCCGGGACAGAATAGTCTACGAGCAGTACTTC	CASSSRDRIVYEQYF	TRBV11-3	TRBJ2-7	TRBD1	.
TGTGCCAGCAGCGTAGGGGACGGGAGGGCCGGGGCAGATACGCAGTATTTT	CASSVGDGRAGADTQYF	TRBV9	TRBJ2-3	TRBD2	few
TGTGCCAGCAGCTTAGTAGGAGGTATTCAGGGGGCGATGAACACTGAAGCTTTCTTT	CASSLVGGIQGAMNTEAFF	TRBV7-6	TRBJ1-1	TRBD1	.
TGTGCCAGTAGTATAGGTTGGCGGGGGCCCACAGATACGCAGTATTTT	CASSIGWRGPTDTQYF	TRBV19	TRBJ2-3	.	.
TGTGCCAGCAGCCCTCAAGGGGGGGGGATAAACACCATATATTTT	CASSPQGGGINTIYF	TRBV9	TRBJ1-3	.	once
TGTGCTAGTGGTTTGGTAAAAATAGGGACAGGGCACAACACTGAAGCTTTCTTT	CASGLVKIGTGHNTEAFF	TRBV12-5	TRBJ1-1	TRBD1	.
TGTGCCAGTAGCTATTCCCAGCGGGCCACAGATACGCAGTATTTT	CASSYSQRATDTQYF	TRBV19	TRBJ2-3	.	.
TGTGCCAGTAGTAATGCAGGGGTAGTCACTGAAGCTTTCTTT	CASSNAGVVTEAFF	TRBV19	TRBJ1-1	.	.